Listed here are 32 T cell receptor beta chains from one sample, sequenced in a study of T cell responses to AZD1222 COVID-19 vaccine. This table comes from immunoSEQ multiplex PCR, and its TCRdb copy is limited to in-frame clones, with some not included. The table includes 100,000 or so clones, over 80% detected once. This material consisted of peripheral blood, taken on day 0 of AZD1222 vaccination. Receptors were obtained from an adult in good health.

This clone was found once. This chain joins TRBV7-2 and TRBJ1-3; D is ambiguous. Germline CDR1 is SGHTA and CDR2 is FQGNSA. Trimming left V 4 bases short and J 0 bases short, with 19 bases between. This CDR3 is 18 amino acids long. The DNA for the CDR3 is TGTGCCAGCAGCTCCATGGAGCCAGCCCGTAGCTCTGGAAACACCATATATTTT. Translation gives CASSSMEPARSSGNTIYF.

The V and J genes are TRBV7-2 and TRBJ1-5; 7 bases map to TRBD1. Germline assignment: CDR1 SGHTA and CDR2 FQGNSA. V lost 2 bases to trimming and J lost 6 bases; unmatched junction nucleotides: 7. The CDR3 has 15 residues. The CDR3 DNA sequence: TGTGCCAGCAGCTTATACGAGGGGGCCGGTCAGCCCCAGCATTTT. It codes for CASSLYEGAGQPQHF.

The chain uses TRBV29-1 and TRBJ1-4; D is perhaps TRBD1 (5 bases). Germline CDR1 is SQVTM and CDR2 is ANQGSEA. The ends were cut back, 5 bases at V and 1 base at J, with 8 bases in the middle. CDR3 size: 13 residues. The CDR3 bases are TGCAGCGTTAATAGGGGAACTAATGAAAAACTGTTTTTT. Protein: CSVNRGTNEKLFF.

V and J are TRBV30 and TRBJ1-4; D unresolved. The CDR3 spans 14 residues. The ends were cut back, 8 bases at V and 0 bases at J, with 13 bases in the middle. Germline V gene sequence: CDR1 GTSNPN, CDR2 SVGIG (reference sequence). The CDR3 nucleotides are TGTGCCGGAAGAATTATTACAACTAATGAAAAACTGTTTTTT. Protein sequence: CAGRIITTNEKLFF.

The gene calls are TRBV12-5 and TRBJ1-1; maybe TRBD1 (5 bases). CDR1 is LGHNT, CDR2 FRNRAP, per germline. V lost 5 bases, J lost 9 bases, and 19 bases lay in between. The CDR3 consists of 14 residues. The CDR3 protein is CASGGQGFIGKAFF. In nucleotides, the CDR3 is TGTGCTAGTGGTGGGCAGGGTTTCATTGGGAAAGCTTTCTTT.

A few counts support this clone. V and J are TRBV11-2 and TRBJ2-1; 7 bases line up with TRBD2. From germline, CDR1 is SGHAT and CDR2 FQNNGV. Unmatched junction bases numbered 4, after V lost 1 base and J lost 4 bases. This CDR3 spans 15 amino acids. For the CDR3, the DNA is TGTGCCAGCAGCTTAGCTAGCGGACCTTACAATGAGCAGTTCTTC. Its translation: CASSLASGPYNEQFF.

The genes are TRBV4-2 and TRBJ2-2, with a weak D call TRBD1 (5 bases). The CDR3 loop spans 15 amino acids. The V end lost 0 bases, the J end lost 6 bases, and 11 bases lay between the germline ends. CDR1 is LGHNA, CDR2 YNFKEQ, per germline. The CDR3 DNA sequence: TGTGCCAGCAGCCAAGACCCAGGGTTGCCCGGGGAGCTGTTTTTT. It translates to CASSQDPGLPGELFF.

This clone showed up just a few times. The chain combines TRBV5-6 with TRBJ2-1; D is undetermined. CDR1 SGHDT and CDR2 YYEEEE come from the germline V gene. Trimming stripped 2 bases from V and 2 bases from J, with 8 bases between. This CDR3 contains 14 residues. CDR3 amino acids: CASSFGETYNEQFF. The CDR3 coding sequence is TGTGCCAGCAGCTTCGGAGAGACCTACAATGAGCAGTTCTTC.

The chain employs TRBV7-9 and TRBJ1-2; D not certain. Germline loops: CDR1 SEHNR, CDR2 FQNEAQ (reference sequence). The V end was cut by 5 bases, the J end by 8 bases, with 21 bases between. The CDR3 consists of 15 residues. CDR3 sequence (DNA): TGTGCCAGCAGCCCTCCTTCAGTTGCTCACGGGGGCTACACCTTC. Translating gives CASSPPSVAHGGYTF.

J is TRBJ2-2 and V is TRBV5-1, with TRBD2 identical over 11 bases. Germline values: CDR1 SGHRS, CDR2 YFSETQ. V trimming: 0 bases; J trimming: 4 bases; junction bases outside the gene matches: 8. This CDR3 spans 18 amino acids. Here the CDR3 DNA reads TGCGCCAGCAGCTTGGGCCTAGCGGGGGGTTTCGCCACCGGGGAGCTGTTTTTT. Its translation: CASSLGLAGGFATGELFF.

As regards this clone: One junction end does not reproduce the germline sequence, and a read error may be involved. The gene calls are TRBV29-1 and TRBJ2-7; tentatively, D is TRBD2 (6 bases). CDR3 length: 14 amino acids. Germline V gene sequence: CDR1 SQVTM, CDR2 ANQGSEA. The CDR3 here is CSVEGTSSSYEQYF. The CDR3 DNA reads TGCAGCGTGGAAGGGACTTCGAGCTCCTACGAGCAGTACTTC.

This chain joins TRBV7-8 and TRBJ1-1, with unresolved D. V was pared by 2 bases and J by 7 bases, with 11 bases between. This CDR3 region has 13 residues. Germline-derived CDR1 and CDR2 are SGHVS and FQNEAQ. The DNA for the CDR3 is TGTGCCAGCAGCTTACGGGGTTTAGTTGAAGCTTTCTTT. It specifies CASSLRGLVEAFF.

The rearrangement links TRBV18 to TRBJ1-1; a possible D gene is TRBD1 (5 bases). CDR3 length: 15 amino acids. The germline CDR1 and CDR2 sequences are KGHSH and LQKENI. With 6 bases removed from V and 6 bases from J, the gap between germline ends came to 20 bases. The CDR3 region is CASSPASGARAEAFF. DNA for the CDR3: TGTGCCAGCTCTCCAGCCAGCGGGGCCAGGGCTGAAGCTTTCTTT. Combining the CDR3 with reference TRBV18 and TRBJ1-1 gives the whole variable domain NAGVMQNPRHLVRRRGQEARLRCSPMKGHSHVYWYRQLPEEGLKFMVYLQKENIIDESGMPKERFSAEFPKEGPSILRIQQVVRGDSAAYFCASSPASGARAEAFFGQGTRLTVV.

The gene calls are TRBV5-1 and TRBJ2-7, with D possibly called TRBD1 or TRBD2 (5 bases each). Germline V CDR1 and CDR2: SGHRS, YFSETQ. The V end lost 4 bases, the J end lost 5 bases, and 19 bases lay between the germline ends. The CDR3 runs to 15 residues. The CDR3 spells CASSRLGVKNDEQYF. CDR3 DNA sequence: TGCGCCAGCAGCCGTTTGGGGGTAAAAAACGACGAGCAGTACTTC.

CDR3: CASSEVGTEQYF. The CDR3 nucleotides are TGTGCCAGCAGTGAAGTAGGCACCGAGCAGTACTTC. This chain uses TRBV6-1 with TRBJ2-7, with unresolved D. The CDR3 sequence is 12 residues long. V dropped 1 base and J dropped 6 bases, with 7 bases sitting between them. Germline assignment: CDR1 MNHNS and CDR2 SASEGT.

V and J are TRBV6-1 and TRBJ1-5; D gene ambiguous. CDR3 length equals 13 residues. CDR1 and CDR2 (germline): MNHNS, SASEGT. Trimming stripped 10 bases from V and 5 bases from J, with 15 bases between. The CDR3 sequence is CATMTPSDQPQHF. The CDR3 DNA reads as TGTGCCACCATGACTCCCTCCGATCAGCCCCAGCATTTT.

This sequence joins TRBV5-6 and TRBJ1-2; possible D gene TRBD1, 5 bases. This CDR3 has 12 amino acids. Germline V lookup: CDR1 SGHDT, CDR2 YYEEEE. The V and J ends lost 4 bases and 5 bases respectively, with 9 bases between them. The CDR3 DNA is TGTGCCAGCAGCACAAGACAGTATGGCTACACCTTC. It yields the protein CASSTRQYGYTF.

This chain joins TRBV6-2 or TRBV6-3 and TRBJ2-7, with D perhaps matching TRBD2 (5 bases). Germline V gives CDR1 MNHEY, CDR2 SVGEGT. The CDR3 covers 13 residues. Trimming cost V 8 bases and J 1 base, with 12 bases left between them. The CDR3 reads CASRRDASYEQYF. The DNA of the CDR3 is TGTGCCAGCCGCCGGGATGCTTCCTACGAGCAGTACTTC.

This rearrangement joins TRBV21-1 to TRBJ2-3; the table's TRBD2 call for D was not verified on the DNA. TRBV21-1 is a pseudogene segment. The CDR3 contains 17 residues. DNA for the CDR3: TGTGCCAGCAGCCCACGGAGGGAATGGGCAGGGACAGATACGCAGTATTTT. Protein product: CASSPRREWAGTDTQYF.

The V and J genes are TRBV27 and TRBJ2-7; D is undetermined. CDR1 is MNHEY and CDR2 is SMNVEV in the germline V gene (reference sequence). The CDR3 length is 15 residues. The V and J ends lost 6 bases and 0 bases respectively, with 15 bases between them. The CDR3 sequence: CASSVSTAPSYEQYF. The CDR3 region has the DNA TGTGCCAGCAGCGTGAGTACGGCCCCCTCCTACGAGCAGTACTTC.

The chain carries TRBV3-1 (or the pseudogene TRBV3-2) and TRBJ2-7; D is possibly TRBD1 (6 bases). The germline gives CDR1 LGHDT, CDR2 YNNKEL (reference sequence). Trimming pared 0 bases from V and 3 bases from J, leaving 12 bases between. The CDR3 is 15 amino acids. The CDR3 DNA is TGTGCCAGCAGCCAAGATACAGGGTCATACTACGAGCAGTACTTC. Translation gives CASSQDTGSYYEQYF.

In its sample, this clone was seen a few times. The CDR3 DNA is TGTGCCAGCAGCAAAGCTGGGAAGAGAAACCTCACCGGGGAGCTGTTTTTT. Translated, it gives CASSKAGKRNLTGELFF. This chain uses TRBV21-1 with TRBJ2-2. TRBV21-1 is a pseudogene locus. The length of the CDR3 is 17 residues.

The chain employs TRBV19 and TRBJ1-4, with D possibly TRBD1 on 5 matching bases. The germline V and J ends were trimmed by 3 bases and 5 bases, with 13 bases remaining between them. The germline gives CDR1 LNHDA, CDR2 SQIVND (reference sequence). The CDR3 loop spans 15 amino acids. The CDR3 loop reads CASSIGRAFNEKLFF. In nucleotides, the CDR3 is TGTGCCAGTAGTATCGGCAGGGCCTTCAATGAAAAACTGTTTTTT.

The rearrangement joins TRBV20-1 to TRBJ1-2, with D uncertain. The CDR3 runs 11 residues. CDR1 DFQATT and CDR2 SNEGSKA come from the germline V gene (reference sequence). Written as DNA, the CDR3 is TGCAGCGCGGTAGCCGAGGGTGGCTACACCTTC. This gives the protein CSAVAEGGYTF.

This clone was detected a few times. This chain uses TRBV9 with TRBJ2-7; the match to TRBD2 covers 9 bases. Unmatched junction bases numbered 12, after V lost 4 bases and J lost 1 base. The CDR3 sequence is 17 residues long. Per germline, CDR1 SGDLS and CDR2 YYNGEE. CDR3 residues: CASSLGTGTSPSYEQYF. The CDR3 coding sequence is TGTGCCAGCAGCCTCGGGACTGGGACTAGCCCGTCCTACGAGCAGTACTTC.

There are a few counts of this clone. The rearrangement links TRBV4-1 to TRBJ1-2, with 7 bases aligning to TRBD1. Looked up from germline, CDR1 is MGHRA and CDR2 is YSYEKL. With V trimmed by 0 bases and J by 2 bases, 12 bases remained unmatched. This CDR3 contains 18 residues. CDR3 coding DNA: TGCGCCAGCAGCCAAGAAGGAGTGACAGGGAAGTCCAACTATGGCTACACCTTC. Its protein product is CASSQEGVTGKSNYGYTF.

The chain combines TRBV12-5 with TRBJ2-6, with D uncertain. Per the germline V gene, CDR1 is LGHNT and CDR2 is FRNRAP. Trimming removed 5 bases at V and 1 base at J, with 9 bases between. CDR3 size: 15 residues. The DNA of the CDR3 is TGTGCTAGTGGTCCCCCCAGGTCTGGGGCCAACGTCCTGACTTTC. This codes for CASGPPRSGANVLTF.

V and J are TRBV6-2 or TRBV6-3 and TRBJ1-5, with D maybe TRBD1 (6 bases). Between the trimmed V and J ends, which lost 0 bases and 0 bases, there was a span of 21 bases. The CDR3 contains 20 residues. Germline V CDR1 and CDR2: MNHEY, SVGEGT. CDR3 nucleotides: TGTGCCAGCAGTTACTCGGGGGGCAGGGTGCCAACCTATAGCAATCAGCCCCAGCATTTT. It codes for CASSYSGGRVPTYSNQPQHF.

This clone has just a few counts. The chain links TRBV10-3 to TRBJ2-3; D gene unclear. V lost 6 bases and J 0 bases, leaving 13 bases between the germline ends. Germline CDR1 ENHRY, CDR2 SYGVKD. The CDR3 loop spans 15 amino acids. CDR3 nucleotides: TGTGCCATCAGGCCCGCTAGAGCTAGCACAGATACGCAGTATTTT. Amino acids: CAIRPARASTDTQYF.

This CDR3 reads CATSGSPLKDEQYF. The CDR3 DNA is TGTGCCACCAGCGGGTCTCCCCTTAAGGACGAGCAGTACTTC. The rearrangement uses TRBV15 and TRBJ2-7; no definite D call. Looked up from germline, CDR1 is LNHNV and CDR2 is YYDKDF (reference sequence). This CDR3 is 14 amino acids long. Trimming cost V 5 bases and J 5 bases, with 16 bases left between them.

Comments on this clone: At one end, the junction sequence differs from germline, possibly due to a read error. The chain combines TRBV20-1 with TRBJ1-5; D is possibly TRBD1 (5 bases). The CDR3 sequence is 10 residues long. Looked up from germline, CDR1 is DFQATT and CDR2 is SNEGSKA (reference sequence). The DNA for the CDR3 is TGCAGTGCTCGGGACGGCCCCCTGCATTTT. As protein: CSARDGPLHF.

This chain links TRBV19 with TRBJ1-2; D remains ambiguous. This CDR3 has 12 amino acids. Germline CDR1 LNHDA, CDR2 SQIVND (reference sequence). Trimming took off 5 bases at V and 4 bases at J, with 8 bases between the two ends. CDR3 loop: CASSGQSYGYTF. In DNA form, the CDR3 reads TGTGCCAGTAGTGGCCAGAGCTATGGCTACACCTTC.